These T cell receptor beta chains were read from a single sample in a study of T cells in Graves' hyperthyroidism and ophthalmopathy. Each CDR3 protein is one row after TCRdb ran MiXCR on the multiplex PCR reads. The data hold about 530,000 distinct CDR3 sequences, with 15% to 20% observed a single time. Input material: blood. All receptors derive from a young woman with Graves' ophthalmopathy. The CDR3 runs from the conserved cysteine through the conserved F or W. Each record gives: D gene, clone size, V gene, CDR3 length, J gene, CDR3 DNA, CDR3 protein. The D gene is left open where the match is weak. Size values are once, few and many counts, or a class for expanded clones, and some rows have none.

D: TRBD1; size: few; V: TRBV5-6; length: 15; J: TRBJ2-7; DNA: TGTGCCAGCAGCGGCACCGGGACAGGGGGCTACGAGCAGTACTTC; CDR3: CASSGTGTGGYEQYF
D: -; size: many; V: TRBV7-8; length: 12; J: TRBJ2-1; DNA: TGTGCCAGCAGCTCCGGTGCGGATGAGCAGTTCTTC; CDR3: CASSSGADEQFF
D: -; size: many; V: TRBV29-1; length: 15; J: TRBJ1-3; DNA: TGCAGCGTTGCCCCGGGCCCAGGGCTGGGAAACACCATATATTTT; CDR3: CSVAPGPGLGNTIYF
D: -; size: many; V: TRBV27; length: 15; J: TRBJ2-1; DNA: TGTGCCAGCAGGCCACTGGAGGGGGCCTACAATGAGCAGTTCTTC; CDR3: CASRPLEGAYNEQFF
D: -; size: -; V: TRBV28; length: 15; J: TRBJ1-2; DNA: TGTGCCAGCAGTCAATACCGGGACCCAGAAGGTGGCTACACCTTC; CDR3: CASSQYRDPEGGYTF
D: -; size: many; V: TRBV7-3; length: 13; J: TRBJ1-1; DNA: TGTGCCAGCAGACAGGACACGAACACTGAAGCTTTCTTT; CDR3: CASRQDTNTEAFF
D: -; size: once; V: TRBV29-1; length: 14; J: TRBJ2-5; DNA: TGCAGCGGGGTAGGACAAGCGGAACAAGAGACCCAGTACTTC; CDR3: CSGVGQAEQETQYF
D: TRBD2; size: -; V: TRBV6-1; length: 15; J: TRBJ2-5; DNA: TGTGCCAGCAGTACGCTAGCGGGGAACCAAGAGACCCAGTACTTC; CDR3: CASSTLAGNQETQYF
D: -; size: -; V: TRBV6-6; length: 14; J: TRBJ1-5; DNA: TGTGCCAGCAGTTACTCGCAGGGAGGTCAGCCCCAGCATTTT; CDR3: CASSYSQGGQPQHF
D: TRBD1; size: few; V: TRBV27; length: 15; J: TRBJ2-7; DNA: TGTGCCAGCAGCGCAGGGGGCTGGGGGGCCTACGAGCAGTACTTC; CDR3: CASSAGGWGAYEQYF
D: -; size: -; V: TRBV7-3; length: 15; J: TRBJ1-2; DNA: TGTGCCAGCGGCCCCGGGGACTCCGGTCGCTATGGCTACACCTTC; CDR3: CASGPGDSGRYGYTF
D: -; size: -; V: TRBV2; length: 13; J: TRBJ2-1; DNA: TGTGCCAGGGACAGATTGACCTACAATGAGCAGTTCTTC; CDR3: CARDRLTYNEQFF
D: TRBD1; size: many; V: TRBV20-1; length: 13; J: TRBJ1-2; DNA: TGCAGTGCGAACCGGGACAGTTCAGCGGGCTACACCTTC; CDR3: CSANRDSSAGYTF
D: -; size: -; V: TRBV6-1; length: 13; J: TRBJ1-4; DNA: TGTGCCAGCAACGACAGAGGCGGTGAAAAACTGTTTTTT; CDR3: CASNDRGGEKLFF
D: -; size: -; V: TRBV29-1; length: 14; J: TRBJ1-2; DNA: TGCAGCGTTGAAGATCGGTGGGGGTCGGGAGGCTACACCTTC; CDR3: CSVEDRWGSGGYTF
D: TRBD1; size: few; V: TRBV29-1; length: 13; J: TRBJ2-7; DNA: TGCAGCGTTGACTTGACAGGGAATAGCGAGCAGTACTTC; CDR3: CSVDLTGNSEQYF
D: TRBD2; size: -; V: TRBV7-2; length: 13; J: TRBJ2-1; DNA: TGTGCCAGCAGCCTAGGACTAGCGGGATCCCAGTTCTTC; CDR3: CASSLGLAGSQFF
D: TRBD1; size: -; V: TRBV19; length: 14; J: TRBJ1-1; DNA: TGTGCCAGTAGACAACAGGGGGCCGCCACTGAAGCTTTCTTT; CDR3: CASRQQGAATEAFF
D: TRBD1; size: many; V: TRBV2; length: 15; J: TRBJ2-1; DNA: TGTGCCAGCAGCGACGCCCTCGACAGGGTGAATGAGCAGTTCTTC; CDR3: CASSDALDRVNEQFF
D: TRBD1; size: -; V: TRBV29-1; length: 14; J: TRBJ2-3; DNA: TGCAGCGTTGAAAAGGACAGGATCACAGATACGCAGTATTTT; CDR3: CSVEKDRITDTQYF
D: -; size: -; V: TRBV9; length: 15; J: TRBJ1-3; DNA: TGTGCCAGCAGCGTAGAGGACAACTCTGGAAACACCATATATTTT; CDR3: CASSVEDNSGNTIYF
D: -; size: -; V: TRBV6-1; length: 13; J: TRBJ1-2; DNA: TGTGCCAGCAGTGCCGATGGGGACTATGGCTACACCTTC; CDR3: CASSADGDYGYTF
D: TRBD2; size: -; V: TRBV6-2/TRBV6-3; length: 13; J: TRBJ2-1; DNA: TGTGCCAGCAGTGGGGGAGGGAGCAATGAGCAGTTCTTC; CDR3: CASSGGGSNEQFF
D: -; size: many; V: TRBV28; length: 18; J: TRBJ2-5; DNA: TGTGCCAGCAGTCCCTGCTGCGCCAGGACGATAGCCAAAGAGACCCAGTACTTC; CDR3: CASSPCCARTIAKETQYF
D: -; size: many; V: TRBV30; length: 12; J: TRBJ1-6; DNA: TGTGCCTGGAGTTCTGAAGACGATTCCCTCCACTTT; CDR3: CAWSSEDDSLHF